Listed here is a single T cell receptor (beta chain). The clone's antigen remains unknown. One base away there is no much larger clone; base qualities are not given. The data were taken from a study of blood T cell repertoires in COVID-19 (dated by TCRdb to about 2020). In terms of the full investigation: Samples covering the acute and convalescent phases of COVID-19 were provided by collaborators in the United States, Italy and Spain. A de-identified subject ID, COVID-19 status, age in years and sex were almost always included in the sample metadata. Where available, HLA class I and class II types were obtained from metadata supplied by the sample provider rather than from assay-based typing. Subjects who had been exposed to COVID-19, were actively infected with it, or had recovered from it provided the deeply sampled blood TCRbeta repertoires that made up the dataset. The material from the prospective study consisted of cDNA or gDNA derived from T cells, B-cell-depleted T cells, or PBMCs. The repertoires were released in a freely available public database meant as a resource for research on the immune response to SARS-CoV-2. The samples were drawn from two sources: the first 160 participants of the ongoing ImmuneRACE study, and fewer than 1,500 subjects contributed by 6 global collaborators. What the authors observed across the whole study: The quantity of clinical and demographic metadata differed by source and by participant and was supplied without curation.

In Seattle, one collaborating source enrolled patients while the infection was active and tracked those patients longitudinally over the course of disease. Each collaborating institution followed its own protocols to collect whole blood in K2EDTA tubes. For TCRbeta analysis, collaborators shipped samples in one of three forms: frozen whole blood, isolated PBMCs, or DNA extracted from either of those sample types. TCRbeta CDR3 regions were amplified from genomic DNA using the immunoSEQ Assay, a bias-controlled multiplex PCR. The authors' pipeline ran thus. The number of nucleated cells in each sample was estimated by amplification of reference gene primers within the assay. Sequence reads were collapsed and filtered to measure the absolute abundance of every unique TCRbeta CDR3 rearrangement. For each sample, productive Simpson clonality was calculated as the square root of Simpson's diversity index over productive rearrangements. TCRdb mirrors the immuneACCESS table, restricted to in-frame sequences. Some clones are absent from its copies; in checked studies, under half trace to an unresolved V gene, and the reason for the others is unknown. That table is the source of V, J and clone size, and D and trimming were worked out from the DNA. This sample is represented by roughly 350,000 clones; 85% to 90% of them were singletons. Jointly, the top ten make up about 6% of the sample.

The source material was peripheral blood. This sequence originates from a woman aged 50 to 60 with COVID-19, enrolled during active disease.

The sequenced DNA is TGTGCCAGCAGCCCCGGGACAGGGGGCGTCTACGAGCAGTACTTC. This is translated as CASSPGTGGVYEQYF. This sequence uses TRBV6-6 and TRBJ2-7; 12 of the junction bases match TRBD1. Clipping removes 6 bases from V and 3 bases from J, with 6 as the unmatched junction base count. As encoded in the germline V gene (reference sequence), CDR1 is MNHNY while CDR2 is SVGAGI. The CDR3 sequence holds 15 residues, the cysteine and phenylalanine included. This entry keeps only the CDR3 DNA: 45 bases, framed from base 1.